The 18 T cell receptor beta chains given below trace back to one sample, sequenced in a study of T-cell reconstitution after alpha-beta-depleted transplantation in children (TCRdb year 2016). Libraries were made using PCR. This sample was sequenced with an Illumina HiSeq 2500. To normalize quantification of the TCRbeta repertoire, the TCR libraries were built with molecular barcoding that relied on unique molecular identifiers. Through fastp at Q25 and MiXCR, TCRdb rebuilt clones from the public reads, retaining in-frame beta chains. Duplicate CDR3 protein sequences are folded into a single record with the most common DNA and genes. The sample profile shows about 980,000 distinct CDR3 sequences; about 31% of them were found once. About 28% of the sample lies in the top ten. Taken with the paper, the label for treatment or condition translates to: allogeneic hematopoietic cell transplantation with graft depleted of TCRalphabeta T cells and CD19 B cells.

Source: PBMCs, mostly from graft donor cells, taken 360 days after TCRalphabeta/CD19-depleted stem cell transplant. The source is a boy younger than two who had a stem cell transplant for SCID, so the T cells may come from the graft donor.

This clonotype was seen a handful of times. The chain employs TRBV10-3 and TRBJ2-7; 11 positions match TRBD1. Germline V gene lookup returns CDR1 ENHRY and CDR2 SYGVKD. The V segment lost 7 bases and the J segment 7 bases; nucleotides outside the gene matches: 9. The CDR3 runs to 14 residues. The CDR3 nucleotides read TGTGCCATCAAGCGGGGACAGGGGGTTAGAGAGCAGTACTTC. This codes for CAIKRGQGVREQYF.

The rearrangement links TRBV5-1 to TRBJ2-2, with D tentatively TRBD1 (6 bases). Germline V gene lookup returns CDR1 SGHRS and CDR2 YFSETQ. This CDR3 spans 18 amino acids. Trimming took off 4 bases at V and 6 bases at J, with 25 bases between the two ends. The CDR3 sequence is CASSAPDNVQGFAGELFF. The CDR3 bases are TGCGCCAGCAGCGCCCCCGACAACGTGCAGGGGTTCGCCGGGGAGCTGTTTTTT. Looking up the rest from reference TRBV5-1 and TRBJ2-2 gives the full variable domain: KAGVTQTPRYLIKTRGQQVTLSCSPISGHRSVSWYQQTPGQGLQFLFEYFSETQRNKGNFPGRFSGRQFSNSRSEMNVSTLELGDSALYLCASSAPDNVQGFAGELFFGEGSRLTVL.

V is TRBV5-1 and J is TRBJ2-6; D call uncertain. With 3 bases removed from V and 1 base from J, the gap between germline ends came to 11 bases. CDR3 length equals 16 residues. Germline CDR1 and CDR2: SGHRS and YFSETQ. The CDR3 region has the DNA TGCGCCAGCAGCTCGCTTATATTTTCTGGGGCCAACGTCCTGACTTTC. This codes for CASSSLIFSGANVLTF.

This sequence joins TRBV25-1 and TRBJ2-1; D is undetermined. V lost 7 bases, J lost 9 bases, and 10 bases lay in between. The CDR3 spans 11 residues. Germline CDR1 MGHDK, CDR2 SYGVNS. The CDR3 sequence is CASNEAGEQFF. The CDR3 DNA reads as TGTGCCAGCAACGAGGCTGGTGAGCAGTTCTTC.

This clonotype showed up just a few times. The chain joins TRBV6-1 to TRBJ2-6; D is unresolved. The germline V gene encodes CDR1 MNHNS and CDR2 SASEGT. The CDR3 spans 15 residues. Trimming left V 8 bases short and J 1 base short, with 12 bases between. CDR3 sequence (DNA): TGTGCCAGCTTACGGGTTGGTTCTGGGGCCAACGTCCTGACTTTC. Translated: CASLRVGSGANVLTF.

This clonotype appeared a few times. Here the CDR3 DNA reads TGTGCCACCCAGGGGGAGATTGAGCAGTTCTTC. Protein product: CATQGEIEQFF. The chain links TRBV24-1 to TRBJ2-1, with 7 positions matching TRBD1. The CDR3 is made up of 11 amino acids. CDR1 and CDR2 from the germline V gene are KGHDR and SFDVKD. J gave up 9 bases and V 9 bases, and 4 bases lay outside the gene matches.

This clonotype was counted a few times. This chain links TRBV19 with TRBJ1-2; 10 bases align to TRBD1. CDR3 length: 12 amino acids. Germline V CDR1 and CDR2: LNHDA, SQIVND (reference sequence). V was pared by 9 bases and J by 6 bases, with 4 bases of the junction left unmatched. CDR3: CASGTGVDGYTF. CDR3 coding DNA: TGTGCCAGCGGGACAGGGGTGGATGGCTACACCTTC.

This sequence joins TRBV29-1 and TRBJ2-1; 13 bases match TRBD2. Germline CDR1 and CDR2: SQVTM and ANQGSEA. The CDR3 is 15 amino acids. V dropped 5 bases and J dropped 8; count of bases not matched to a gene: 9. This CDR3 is CSVSTSGGAYDEQFF. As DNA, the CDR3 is TGCAGCGTTTCCACTAGCGGGGGGGCTTACGATGAGCAGTTCTTC.

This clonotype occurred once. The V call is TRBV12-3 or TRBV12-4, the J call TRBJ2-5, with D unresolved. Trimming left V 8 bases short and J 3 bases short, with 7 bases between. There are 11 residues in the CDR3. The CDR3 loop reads CASLGKETQYF. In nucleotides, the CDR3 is TGTGCCAGCCTGGGTAAAGAGACCCAGTACTTC.

CDR3 nucleotide sequence: TGCAGTGCCAGGGCCTCTCAGGGGGCCGGGAATTCACCCCTCCACTTT. This gives the protein CSARASQGAGNSPLHF. The chain couples TRBV20-1 to TRBJ1-6, with TRBD1 matching 8 bases. CDR1 DFQATT and CDR2 SNEGSKA come from the germline V gene (reference sequence). The CDR3 is 16 residues long. The V gene end was trimmed by 6 bases and the J gene end by 7 bases; junction bases not matched to a gene: 14.

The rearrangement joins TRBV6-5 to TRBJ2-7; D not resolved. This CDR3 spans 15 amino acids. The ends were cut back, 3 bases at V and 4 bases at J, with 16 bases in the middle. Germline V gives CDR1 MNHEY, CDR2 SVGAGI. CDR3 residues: CASSYSGQAIYEQYF. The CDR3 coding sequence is TGTGCCAGCAGTTATTCTGGCCAGGCCATTTACGAGCAGTACTTC.

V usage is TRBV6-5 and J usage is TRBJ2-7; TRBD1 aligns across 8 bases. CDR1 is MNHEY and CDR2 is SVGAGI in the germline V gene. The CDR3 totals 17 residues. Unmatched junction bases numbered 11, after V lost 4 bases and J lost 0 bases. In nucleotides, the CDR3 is TGTGCCAGCAGTTCACAGGGGGTATTCGCCTTCTCCTACGAGCAGTACTTC. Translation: CASSSQGVFAFSYEQYF.

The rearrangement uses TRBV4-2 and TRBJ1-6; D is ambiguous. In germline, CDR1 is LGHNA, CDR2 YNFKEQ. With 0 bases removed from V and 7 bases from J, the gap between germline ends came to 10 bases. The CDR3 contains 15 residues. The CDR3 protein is CASSQEGRTNSPLHF. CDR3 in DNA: TGTGCCAGCAGCCAAGAGGGCAGGACGAATTCACCCCTCCACTTT.

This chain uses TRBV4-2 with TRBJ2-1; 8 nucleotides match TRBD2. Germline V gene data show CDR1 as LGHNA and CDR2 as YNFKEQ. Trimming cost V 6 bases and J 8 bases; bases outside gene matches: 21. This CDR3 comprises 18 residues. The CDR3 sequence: CASRASAAGVPRVDEQFF. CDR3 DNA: TGTGCCAGCAGGGCATCGGCAGCGGGGGTACCCCGAGTGGATGAGCAGTTCTTC.

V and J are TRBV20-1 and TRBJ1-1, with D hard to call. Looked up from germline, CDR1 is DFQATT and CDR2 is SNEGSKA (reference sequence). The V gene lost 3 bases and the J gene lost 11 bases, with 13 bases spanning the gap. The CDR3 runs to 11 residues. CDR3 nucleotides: TGCAGTGCTAGGCTGGGGAGACGGGCTTTCTTT. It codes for CSARLGRRAFF.

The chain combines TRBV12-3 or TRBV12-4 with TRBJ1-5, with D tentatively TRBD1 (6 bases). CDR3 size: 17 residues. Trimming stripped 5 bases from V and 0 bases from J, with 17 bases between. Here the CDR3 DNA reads TGTGCCAGCAGTCGCACCGGGACACTCTATAGCAATCAGCCCCAGCATTTT. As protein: CASSRTGTLYSNQPQHF.

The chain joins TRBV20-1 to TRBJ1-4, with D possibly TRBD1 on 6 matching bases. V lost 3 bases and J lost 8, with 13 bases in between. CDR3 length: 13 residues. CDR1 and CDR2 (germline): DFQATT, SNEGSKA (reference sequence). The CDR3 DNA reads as TGCAGTGCTAGCAGGGGACGGAAGGAAAAACTGTTTTTT. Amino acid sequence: CSASRGRKEKLFF.

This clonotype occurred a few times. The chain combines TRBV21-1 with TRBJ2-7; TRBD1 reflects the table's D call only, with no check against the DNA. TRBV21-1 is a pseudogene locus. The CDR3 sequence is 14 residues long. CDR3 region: CASNRPDRADEQYF. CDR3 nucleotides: TGTGCCAGCAACCGCCCGGACAGGGCGGATGAGCAGTACTTC.